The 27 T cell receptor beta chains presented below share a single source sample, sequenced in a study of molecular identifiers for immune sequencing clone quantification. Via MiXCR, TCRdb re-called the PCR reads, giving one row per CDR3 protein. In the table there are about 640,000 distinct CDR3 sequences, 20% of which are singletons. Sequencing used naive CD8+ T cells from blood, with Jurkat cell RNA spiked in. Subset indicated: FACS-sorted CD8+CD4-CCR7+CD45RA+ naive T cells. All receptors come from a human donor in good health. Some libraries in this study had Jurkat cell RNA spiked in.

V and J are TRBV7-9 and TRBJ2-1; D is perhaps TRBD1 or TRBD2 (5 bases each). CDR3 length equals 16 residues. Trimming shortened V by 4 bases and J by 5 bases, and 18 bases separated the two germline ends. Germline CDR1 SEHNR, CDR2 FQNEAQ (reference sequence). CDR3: CASSSPRPGDHNEQFF. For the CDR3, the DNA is TGTGCCAGCAGCTCCCCTCGCCCCGGGGACCACAATGAGCAGTTCTTC.

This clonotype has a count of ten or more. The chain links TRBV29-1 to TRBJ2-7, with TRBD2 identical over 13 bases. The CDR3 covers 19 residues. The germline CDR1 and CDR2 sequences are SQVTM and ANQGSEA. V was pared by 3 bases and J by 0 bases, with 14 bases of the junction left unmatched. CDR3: CSVEVRLAGGYRNSYEQYF. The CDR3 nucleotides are TGCAGCGTTGAGGTTCGACTAGCGGGGGGTTACCGAAACTCCTACGAGCAGTACTTC.

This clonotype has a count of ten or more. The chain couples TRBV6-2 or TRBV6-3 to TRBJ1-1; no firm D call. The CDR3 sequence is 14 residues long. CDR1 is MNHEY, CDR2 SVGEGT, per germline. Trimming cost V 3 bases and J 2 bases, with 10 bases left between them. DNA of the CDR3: TGTGCCAGCAGTTATTCTTCGGTTAACACTGAAGCTTTCTTT. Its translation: CASSYSSVNTEAFF.

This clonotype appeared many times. The CDR3 bases are TGTGCCAGCAGCCAAGTTGGGGGGGCGGCGGCTAATGAAAAACTGTTTTTT. It yields the protein CASSQVGGAAANEKLFF. This chain links TRBV4-2 with TRBJ1-4; maybe TRBD1 (6 bases). CDR1 LGHNA and CDR2 YNFKEQ come from the germline V gene. This CDR3 contains 17 residues. The V end lost 1 base, the J end lost 3 bases, and 15 bases lay between the germline ends.

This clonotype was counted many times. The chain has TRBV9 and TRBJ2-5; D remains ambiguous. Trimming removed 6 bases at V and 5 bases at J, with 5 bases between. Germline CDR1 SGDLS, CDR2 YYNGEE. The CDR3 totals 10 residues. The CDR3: CASNTETQYF. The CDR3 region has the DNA TGTGCCAGCAACACCGAGACCCAGTACTTC.

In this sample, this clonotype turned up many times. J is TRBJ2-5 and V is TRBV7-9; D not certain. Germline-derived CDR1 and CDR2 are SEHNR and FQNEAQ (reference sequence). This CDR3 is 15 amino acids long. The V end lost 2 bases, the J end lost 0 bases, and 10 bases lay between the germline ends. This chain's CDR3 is CASSLLRQNQETQYF. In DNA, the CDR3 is TGTGCCAGCAGCTTACTACGGCAGAACCAAGAGACCCAGTACTTC.

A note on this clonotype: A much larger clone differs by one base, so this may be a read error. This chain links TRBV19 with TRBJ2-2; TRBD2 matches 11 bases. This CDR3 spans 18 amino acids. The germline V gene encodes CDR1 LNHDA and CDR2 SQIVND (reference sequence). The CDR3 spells CASSSQPLAGVWTGELVF. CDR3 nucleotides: TGTGCCAGTAGTTCCCAGCCACTAGCGGGAGTTTGGACCGGGGAGCTGGTTTTT. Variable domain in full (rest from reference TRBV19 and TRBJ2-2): DGGITQSPKYLFRKEGQNVTLSCEQNLNHDAMYWYRQDPGQGLRLIYYSQIVNDFQKGDIAEGYSVSREKKESFPLTVTSAQKNPTAFYLCASSSQPLAGVWTGELVFGEGSRLTVL.

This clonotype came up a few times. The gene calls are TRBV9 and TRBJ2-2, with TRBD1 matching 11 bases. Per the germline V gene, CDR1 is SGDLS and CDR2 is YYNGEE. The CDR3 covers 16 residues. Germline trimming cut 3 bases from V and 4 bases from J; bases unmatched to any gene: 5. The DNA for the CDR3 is TGTGCCAGCAGCGCCGGCGGGACAGGGGGCACCGGGGAGCTGTTTTTT. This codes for CASSAGGTGGTGELFF. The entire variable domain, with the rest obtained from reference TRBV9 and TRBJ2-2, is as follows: DSGVTQTPKHLITATGQRVTLRCSPRSGDLSVYWYQQSLDQGLQFLIQYYNGEERAKGNILERFSAQQFPDLHSELNLSSLELGDSALYFCASSAGGTGGTGELFFGEGSRLTVL.

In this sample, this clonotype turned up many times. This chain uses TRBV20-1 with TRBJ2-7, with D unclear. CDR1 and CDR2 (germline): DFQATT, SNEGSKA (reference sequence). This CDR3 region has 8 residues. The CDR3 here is CKPYEQYF. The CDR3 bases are TGCAAACCCTACGAGCAGTACTTC.

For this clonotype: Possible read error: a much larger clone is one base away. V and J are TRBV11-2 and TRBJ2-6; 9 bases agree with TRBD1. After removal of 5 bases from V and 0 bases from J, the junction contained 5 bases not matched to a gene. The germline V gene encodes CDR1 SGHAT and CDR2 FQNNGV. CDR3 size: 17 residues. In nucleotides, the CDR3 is TGTGCCAGCAGCAGAGAGACAGGGGGCTCTGGGGCCAACGTCCTGACTTTC. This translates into CASSRETGGSGANVLTF. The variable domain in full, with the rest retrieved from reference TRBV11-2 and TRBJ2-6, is EAGVAQSPRYKIIEKRQSVAFWCNPISGHATLYWYQQILGQGPKLLIQFQNNGVVDDSQLPKDRFSAERLKGVDSTLKIQPAKLEDSAVYLCASSRETGGSGANVLTFGAGSRLTVL.

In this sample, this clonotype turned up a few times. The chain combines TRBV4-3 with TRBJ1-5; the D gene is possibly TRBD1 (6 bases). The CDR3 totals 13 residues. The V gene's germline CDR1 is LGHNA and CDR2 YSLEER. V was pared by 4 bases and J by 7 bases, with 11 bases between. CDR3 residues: CASSPARGQPQHF. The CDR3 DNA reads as TGCGCCAGCAGCCCCGCCAGGGGCCAGCCCCAGCATTTT.

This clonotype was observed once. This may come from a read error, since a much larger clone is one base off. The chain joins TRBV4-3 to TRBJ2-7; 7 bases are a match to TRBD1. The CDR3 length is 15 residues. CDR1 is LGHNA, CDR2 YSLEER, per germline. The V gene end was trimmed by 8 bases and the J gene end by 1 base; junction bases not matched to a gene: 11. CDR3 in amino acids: CASGPLPGQSYEQYF. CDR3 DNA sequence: TGCGCCAGCGGCCCCCTCCCGGGACAGTCCTACGAGCAGTACTTC.

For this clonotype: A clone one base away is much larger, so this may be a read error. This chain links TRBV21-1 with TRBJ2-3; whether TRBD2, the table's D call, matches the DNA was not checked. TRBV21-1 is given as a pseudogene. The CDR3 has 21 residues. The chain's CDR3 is CARIASGGNTKRFSSTDTQYF. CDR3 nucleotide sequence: TGTGCCCGCATTGCTAGCGGGGGGAATACAAAACGTTTTTCTAGCACAGATACGCAGTATTTT.

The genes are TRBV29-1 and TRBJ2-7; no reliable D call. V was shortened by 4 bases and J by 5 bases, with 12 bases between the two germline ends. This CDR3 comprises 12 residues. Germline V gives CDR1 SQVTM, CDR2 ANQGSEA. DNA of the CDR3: TGCAGCGTTGGACCTGACGACAACGAGCAGTACTTC. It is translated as CSVGPDDNEQYF.

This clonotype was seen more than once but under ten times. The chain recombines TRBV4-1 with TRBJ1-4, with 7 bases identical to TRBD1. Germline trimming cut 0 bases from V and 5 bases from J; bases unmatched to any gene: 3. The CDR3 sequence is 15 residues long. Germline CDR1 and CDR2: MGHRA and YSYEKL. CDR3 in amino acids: CASSQEAGGNEKLFF. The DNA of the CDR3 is TGCGCCAGCAGCCAAGAGGCAGGGGGGAATGAAAAACTGTTTTTT.

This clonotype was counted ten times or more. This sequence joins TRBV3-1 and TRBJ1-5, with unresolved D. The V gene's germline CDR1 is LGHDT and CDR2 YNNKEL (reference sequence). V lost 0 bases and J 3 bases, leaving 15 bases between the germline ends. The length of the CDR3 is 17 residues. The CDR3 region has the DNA TGTGCCAGCAGCCAAGACCGAGGAGACCCGTTCAATCAGCCCCAGCATTTT. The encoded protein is CASSQDRGDPFNQPQHF.

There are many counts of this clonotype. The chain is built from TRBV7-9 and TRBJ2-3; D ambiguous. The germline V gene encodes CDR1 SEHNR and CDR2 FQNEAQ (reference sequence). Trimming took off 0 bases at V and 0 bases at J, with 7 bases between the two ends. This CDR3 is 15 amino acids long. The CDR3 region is CASSLASVSTDTQYF. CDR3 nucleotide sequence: TGTGCCAGCAGCTTAGCCTCAGTGAGCACAGATACGCAGTATTTT.

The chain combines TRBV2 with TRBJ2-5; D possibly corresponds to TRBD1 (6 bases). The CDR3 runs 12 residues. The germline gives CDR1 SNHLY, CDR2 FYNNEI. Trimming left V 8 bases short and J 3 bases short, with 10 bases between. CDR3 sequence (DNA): TGTGCCAGCTACTACAGGGAAGAGACCCAGTACTTC. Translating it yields CASYYREETQYF.

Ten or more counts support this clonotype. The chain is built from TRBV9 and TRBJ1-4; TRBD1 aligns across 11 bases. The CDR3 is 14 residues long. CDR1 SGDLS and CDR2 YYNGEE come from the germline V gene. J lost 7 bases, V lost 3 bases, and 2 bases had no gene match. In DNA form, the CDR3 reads TGTGCCAGCAGCGCGGACAGGGGGCGTGAAAAACTGTTTTTT. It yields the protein CASSADRGREKLFF.

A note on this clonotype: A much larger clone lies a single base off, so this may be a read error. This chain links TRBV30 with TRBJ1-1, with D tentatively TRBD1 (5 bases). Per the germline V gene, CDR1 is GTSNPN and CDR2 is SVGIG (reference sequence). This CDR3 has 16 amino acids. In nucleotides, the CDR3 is TGTGCCTGGATAGACCATTCCGGGACTGTGAACACTAAAGCTTTCTTT. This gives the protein CAWIDHSGTVNTKAFF. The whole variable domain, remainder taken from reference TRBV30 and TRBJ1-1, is SQTIHQWPATLVQPVGSPLSLECTVEGTSNPNLYWYRQAAGRGLQLLFYSVGIGQISSEVPQNLSASRPQDRQFILSSKKLLLSDSGFYLCAWIDHSGTVNTKAFFGQGTRLTVV.

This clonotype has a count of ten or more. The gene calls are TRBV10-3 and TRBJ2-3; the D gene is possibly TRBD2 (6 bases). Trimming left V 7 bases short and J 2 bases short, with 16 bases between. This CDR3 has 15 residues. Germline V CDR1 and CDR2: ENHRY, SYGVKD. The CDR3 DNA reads TGTGCCATCAACGAGGGGACTCTTAACACAGATACGCAGTATTTT. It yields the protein CAINEGTLNTDTQYF.

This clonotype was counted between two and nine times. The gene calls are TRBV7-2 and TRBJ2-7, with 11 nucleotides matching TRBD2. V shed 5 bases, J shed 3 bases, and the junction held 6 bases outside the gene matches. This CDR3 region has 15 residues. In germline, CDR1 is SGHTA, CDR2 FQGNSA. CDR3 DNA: TGTGCCAGCAGCATTGTAGCGGGGGGGAACTACGAGCAGTACTTC. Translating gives CASSIVAGGNYEQYF.

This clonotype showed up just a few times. The chain's CDR3 is CASSSRIGLAGGAFTGELFF. The CDR3 region has the DNA TGCGCCAGCAGCTCGCGAATCGGGCTAGCGGGGGGGGCATTCACCGGGGAGCTGTTTTTT. The chain links TRBV4-1 to TRBJ2-2; 12 nucleotides align to TRBD2. The CDR3 runs 20 residues. V was pared by 5 bases and J by 4 bases, with 17 bases of the junction left unmatched. Germline V CDR1 and CDR2: MGHRA, YSYEKL.

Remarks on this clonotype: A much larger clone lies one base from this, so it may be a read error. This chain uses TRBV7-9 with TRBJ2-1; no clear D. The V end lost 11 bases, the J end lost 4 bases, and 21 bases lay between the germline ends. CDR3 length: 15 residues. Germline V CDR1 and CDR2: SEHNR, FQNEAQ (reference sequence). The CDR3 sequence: CAGHRLGQKYNEQFF. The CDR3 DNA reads TGTGCCGGCCATCGGTTAGGGCAGAAGTACAATGAGCAGTTCTTC.

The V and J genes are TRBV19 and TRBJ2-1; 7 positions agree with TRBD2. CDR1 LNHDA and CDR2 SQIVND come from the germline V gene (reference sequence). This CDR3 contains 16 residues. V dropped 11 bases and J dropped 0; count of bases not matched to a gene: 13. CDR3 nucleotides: TGTGCCTCCTCTATGGAGGGAGGGCCCTCCTACAATGAGCAGTTCTTC. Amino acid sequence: CASSMEGGPSYNEQFF. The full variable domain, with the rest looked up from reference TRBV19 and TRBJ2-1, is DGGITQSPKYLFRKEGQNVTLSCEQNLNHDAMYWYRQDPGQGLRLIYYSQIVNDFQKGDIAEGYSVSREKKESFPLTVTSAQKNPTAFYLCASSMEGGPSYNEQFFGPGTRLTVL.

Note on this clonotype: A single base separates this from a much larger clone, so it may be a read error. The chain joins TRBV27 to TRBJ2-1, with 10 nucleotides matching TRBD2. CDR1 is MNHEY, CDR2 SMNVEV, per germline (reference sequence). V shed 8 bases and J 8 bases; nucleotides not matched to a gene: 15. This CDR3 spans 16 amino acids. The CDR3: CASCSLLAGVTHEQFF. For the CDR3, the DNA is TGTGCCAGCTGTTCCCTTCTAGCGGGAGTAACCCATGAGCAGTTCTTC.

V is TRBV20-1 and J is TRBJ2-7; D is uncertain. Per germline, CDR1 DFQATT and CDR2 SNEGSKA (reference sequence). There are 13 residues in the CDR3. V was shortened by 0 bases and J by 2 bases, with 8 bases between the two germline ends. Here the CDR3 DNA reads TGCAGTGCTAGAGATAACTACGCCTACGAGCAGTACTTC. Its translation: CSARDNYAYEQYF.